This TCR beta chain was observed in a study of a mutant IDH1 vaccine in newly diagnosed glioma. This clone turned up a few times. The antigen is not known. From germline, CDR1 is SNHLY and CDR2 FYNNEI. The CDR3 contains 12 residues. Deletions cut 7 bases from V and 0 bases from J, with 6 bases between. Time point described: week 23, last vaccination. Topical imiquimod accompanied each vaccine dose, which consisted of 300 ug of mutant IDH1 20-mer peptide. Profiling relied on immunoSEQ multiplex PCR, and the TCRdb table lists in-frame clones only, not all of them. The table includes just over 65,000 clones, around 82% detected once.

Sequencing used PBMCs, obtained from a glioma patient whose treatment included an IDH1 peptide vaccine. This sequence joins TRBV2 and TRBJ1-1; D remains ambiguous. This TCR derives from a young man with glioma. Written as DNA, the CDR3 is TGTGCCAGCAAGAGGGTGAACACTGAAGCTTTCTTT. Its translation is CASKRVNTEAFF.